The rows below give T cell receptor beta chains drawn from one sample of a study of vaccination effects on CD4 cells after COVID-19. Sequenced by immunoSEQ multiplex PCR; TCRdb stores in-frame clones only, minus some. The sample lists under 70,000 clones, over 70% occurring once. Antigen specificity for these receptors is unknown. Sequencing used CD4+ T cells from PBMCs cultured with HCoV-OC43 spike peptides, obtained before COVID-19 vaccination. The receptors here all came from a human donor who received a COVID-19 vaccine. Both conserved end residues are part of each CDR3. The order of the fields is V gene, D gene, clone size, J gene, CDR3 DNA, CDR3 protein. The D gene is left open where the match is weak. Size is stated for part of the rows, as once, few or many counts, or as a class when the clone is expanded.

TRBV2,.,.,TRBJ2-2,TGTGCCAGCACCCTCCGGGACTCGACCGGGGAGCTGTTTTTT,CASTLRDSTGELFF
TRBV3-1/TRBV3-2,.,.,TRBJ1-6,TGTGCCAGCAGCGATAACACCTCACCCCTCCACTTT,CASSDNTSPLHF
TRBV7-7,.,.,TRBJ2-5,TGTGCCAGCAGCTTACAAGGGGAGACCCAGTACTTC,CASSLQGETQYF
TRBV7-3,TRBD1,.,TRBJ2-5,TGTGCCAGCAGCTTAGGGCCAGGGGGTTTGGAGACCCAGTACTTC,CASSLGPGGLETQYF
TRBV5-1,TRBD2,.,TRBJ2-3,TGCGCCAGCAGCTCGGGACTAGCGGGGGGAAGACGCACAGATACGCAGTATTTT,CASSSGLAGGRRTDTQYF
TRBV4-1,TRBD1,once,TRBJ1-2,TGCGCCAGCAGCCAAGGCCAACAGGGGGCAAAGGGCTACACCTTC,CASSQGQQGAKGYTF
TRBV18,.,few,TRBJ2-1,TGTGCCAGCTCACCGGGGCTGTACAATGAGCAGTTCTTC,CASSPGLYNEQFF
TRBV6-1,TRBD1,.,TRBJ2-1,TGTGCCAGCAGTGAAGGGTGGACAGGGGGCCGCAATGAGCAGTTCTTC,CASSEGWTGGRNEQFF
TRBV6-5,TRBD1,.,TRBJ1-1,TGTGCCAGCACCCTTACAGGGGATACTGAAGCTTTCTTT,CASTLTGDTEAFF
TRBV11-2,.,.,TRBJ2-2,TGTGCCAGCAGCTTACGGGGTAGGAACACCGGGGAGCTGTTTTTT,CASSLRGRNTGELFF
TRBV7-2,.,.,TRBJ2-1,TGTGCCAGCAGCTTAGCGCCGTCCTACAATGAGCAGTTCTTC,CASSLAPSYNEQFF
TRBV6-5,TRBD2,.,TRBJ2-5,TGTGCCAGCAGTTCCGGGACTAGCGCAGGAGAGACCCAGTACTTC,CASSSGTSAGETQYF
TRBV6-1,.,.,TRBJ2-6,TGTGCCAGCAGTGGTACATGGATGGCCTTCTCTGGGGCCAACGTCCTGACTTTC,CASSGTWMAFSGANVLTF
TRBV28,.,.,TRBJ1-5,TGTGCCAGCAGTTTTGTGGGACATAGCAATCAGCCCCAGCATTTT,CASSFVGHSNQPQHF
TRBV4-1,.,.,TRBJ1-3,TGCGCCAGCAAACCAGGACCTAACTCTGGAAACACCATATATTTT,CASKPGPNSGNTIYF
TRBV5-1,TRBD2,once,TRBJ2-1,TGCGCCAGCAGCGTGGGTGGCATGCGGGGGAAATACAATGAGCAGTTCTTC,CASSVGGMRGKYNEQFF
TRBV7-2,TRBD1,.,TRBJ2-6,TGTGCCAGCAGCTTATTCCGACAGGGCCCCTCTGGGGCCAACGTCCTGACTTTC,CASSLFRQGPSGANVLTF
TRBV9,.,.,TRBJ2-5,TGTGCCAGCAGCGCTAGGGTACAAGAGACCCAGTACTTC,CASSARVQETQYF
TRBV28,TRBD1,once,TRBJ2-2,TGTGCCAGCAGTTTATTGTCGACAGGGTTAGGCGGGGAGCTGTTTTTT,CASSLLSTGLGGELFF
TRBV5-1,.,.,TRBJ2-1,TGCGCCAGCAGCCTTTTAGAATGGTCCTACAATGAGCAGTTCTTC,CASSLLEWSYNEQFF
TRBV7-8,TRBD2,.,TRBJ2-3,TGTGCCAGCAGCCCCCTCGGGGACTACACAGATACGCAGTATTTT,CASSPLGDYTDTQYF
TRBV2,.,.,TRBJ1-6,TGTGCCAGCAGCCAGCGGCAGGGAAATTCACCCCTCCACTTT,CASSQRQGNSPLHF
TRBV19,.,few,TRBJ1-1,TGTGCCAGTAGTATAGGAGGTTTGAACACTGAAGCTTTCTTT,CASSIGGLNTEAFF
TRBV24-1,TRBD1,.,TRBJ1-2,TGTGCCACCAGTGAATCACAGGGGTTCGGCTACACCTTC,CATSESQGFGYTF
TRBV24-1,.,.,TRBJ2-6,TGTGCCACCAGTCAGGGGCCTTCTGGGGCCAACGTCCTGACTTTC,CATSQGPSGANVLTF
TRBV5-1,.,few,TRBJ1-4,TGCGCCAGCAGCCCAGACGCGAGGAATGAAAAACTGTTTTTT,CASSPDARNEKLFF
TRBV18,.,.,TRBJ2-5,TGTGCCAGCTCACCTGTGCCAGGAGGGTGGGAGACCCAGTACTTC,CASSPVPGGWETQYF
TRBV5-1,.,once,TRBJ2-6,TGCGCCAGCAGCTTGACAGGTAACTCTGGGGCCAACGTCCTGACTTTC,CASSLTGNSGANVLTF
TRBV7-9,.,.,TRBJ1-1,TGTGCCAGCAGCTTAGCAGGGATCGGAGGCACTGAAGCTTTCTTT,CASSLAGIGGTEAFF
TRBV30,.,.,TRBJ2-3,TGTGCCTGGAGAATGTGGGGGAGCACAGATACGCAGTATTTT,CAWRMWGSTDTQYF
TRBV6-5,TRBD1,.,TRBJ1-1,TGTGCCAGCAGTTCGGACAGGACGAACACTGAAGCTTTCTTT,CASSSDRTNTEAFF
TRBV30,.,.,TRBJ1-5,TGTGCCTGGAGTGCAGGGGTTAACAATCAGCCCCAGCATTTT,CAWSAGVNNQPQHF
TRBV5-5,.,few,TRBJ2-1,TGTGCCAGCAGCCCCCCGACAACGACTAGAGAGCAGTTCTTC,CASSPPTTTREQFF
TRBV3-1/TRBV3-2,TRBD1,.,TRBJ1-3,TGTGCCAGCAGCCAAGGGACAGGGGGGAACACCATATATTTT,CASSQGTGGNTIYF
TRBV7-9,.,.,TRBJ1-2,TGTGCCAGCAGCTTAGCAGGGGGCTATGGCTACACCTTC,CASSLAGGYGYTF
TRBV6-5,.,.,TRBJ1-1,TGTGCCAGCGGTATCTCTCCGGACAGTGAAGCTTTCTTT,CASGISPDSEAFF
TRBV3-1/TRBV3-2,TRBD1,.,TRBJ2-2,TGTGCCAGCAGTACACGACAGGGGTTAACCGGGGAGCTGTTTTTT,CASSTRQGLTGELFF
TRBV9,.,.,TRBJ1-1,TGTGCCAGCAGCGCCCGGGGGGGCGTCACTGAAGCTTTCTTT,CASSARGGVTEAFF
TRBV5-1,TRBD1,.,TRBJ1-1,TGCGCCAGCAGCCCAAGGACAGGCTTGAACACTGAAGCTTTCTTT,CASSPRTGLNTEAFF
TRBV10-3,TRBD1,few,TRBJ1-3,TGTGCCATCAGTGACCGGACAGGGGGAAACACCATATATTTT,CAISDRTGGNTIYF
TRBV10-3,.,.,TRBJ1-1,TGTGCCACCGCGGGACACTCGAACACTGAAGCTTTCTTT,CATAGHSNTEAFF
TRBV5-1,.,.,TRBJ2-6,TGCGCCAGCCTACCGGGGGACTCTGGGGCCAACGTCCTGACTTTC,CASLPGDSGANVLTF
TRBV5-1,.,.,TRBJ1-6,TGCGCCAGCAGCGCCGGGACCAATTCACCCCTCCACTTT,CASSAGTNSPLHF
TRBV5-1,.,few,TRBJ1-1,TGCGCCAGCAGTTTTGTCGCCGACACTGAAGCTTTCTTT,CASSFVADTEAFF
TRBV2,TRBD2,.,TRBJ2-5,TGTGCCAGCAATCGCGGGGGGGCCACCAAAGAGACCCAGTACTTC,CASNRGGATKETQYF
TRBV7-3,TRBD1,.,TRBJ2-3,TGTGCCAGCAGCTTAAGGGGACAGGGGCGAAATACGCAGTATTTT,CASSLRGQGRNTQYF
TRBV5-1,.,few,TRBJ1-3,TGCGCCAGCAGCTTGGAGTTGGCGACTGGAAACACCATATATTTT,CASSLELATGNTIYF
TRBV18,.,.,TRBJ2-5,TGTGCCAGCTCACCGGGAGACAGGTCTTACCAAGAGACCCAGTACTTC,CASSPGDRSYQETQYF
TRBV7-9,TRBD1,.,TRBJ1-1,TGTGCCAGCAGCCAAGGACAGGGAACTGAAGCTTTCTTT,CASSQGQGTEAFF
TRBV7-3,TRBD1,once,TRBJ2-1,TGTGCCAGCAGCTTAAAGACAGGGGGCTTGAATGAGCAGTTCTTC,CASSLKTGGLNEQFF
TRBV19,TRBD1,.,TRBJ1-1,TGTGCCAGTAGATCAGACAGGGTGGACACTGAAGCTTTCTTT,CASRSDRVDTEAFF
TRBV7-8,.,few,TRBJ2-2,TGTGCCAGCAGCTTAAGGCAGGGAGCTACTACGAACACCGGGGAGCTGTTTTTT,CASSLRQGATTNTGELFF
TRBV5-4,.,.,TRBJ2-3,TGTGCCAGCAGCTTCCGGGGGGCCAGCACAGATACGCAGTATTTT,CASSFRGASTDTQYF
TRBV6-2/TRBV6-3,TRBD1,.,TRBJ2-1,TGTGCCAGCAGCGACAGGGATGAGCAGTTCTTC,CASSDRDEQFF